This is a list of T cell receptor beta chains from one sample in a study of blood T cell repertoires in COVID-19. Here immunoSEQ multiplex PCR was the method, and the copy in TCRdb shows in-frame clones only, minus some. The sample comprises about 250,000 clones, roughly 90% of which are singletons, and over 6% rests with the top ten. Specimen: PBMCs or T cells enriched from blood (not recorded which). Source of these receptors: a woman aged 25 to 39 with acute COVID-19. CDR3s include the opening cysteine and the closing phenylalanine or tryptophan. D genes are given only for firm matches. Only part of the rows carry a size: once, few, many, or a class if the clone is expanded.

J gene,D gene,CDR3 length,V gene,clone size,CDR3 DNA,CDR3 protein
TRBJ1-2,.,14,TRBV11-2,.,TGTGCCAGCAGACAGTCTAGGGCGCGGGGTGGCTACACCTTC,CASRQSRARGGYTF
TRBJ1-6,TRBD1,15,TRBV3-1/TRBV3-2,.,TGTGCCAGCAGCCTGACAGGGGTGGATGGATCACCCCTCCACTTT,CASSLTGVDGSPLHF
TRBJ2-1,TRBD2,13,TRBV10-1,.,TGCGCCAGCGGGGGACTAGTGGCTAATGAGCAGTTCTTC,CASGGLVANEQFF
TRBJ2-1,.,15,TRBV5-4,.,TGTGCCAGCAGCTTGGGAGGACAGACTTACAATGAGCAGTTCTTC,CASSLGGQTYNEQFF
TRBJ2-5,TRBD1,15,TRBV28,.,TGTGCCAGCAGCCCAGCAGACAGGGTACAAGAGACCCAGTACTTC,CASSPADRVQETQYF
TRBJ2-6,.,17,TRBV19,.,TGTGCCAGTAGTATATGGTCGAGGGCCTCTGGGGCCAACGTCCTGACTTTC,CASSIWSRASGANVLTF
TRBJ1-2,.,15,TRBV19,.,TGTGCCAGTATCCACAGCAGCGACAGGATCTATGGCTACACCTTC,CASIHSSDRIYGYTF
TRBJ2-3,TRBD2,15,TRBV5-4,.,TGTGCCAGCAGCGTTCTAGCGGGACACGGGGATACGCAGTATTTT,CASSVLAGHGDTQYF
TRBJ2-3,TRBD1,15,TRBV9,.,TGTGCCAGCAGCGAGTGGGACAGGGGAGGAGATACGCAGTATTTT,CASSEWDRGGDTQYF
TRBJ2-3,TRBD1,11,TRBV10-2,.,TGCGCCAGCAGCAGGGGGGATACGCAGTATTTT,CASSRGDTQYF
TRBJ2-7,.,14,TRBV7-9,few,TGTGCCAGCAGCGAGGACGGACACTCCTACGAGCAGTACTTC,CASSEDGHSYEQYF
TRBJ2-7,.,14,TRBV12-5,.,TGTGCTAGTGGTTTCAGTGTCACCTCCTACGAGCAGTACTTC,CASGFSVTSYEQYF
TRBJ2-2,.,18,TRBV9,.,TGTGCCAGCAGCGCTGAACTTCTTAGTGCCGCGAACACCGGGGAGCTGTTTTTT,CASSAELLSAANTGELFF
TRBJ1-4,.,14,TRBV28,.,TGTGCCAGCAGGGAGTTGGGGGGGCGGGAAAAACTGTTTTTT,CASRELGGREKLFF
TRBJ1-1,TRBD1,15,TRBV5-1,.,TGCGCCAGCAGCTTGGAGGACAGGTTATTTGCTGAAGCTTTCTTT,CASSLEDRLFAEAFF
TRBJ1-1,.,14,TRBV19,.,TGTGCCAGTAGTATTAACAGGGACGGCACTGAAGCTTTCTTT,CASSINRDGTEAFF
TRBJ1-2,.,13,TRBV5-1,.,TGCGCCAGCAGCTCCAGGGGAGGGAATGGCTACACCTTC,CASSSRGGNGYTF
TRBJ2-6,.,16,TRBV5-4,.,TGTGCCAGCAGCTTGCGGCGGCTCTCTGGGGCCAACGTCCTGACTTTC,CASSLRRLSGANVLTF
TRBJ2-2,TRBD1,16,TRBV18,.,TGTGCCAGCTCACCACCGTACGGACAGGGCACCGGGGAGCTGTTTTTT,CASSPPYGQGTGELFF
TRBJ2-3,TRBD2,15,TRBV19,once,TGTGCCAGTAGTACCCTAGCGGGAAGATCAGATACGCAGTATTTT,CASSTLAGRSDTQYF
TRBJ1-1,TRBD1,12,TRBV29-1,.,TGCAGCGGTGACAGGGTGAACACTGAAGCTTTCTTT,CSGDRVNTEAFF
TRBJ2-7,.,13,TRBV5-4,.,TGTGCCAGCAGCTTGCCCCAGGGAGGCGAGCAGTACTTC,CASSLPQGGEQYF
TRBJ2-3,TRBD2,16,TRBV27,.,TGTGCCAGCAGTTTCGGACTAGCGGGAGGTACAGATACGCAGTATTTT,CASSFGLAGGTDTQYF
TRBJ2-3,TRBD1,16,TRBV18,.,TGTGCCAGCTCACCACCATTAGGGGGCGCCCTGTATACGCAGTATTTT,CASSPPLGGALYTQYF
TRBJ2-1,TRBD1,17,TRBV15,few,TGTGCCACCAGCAGAGATTGGAGGGACAGGTTTACCAATGAGCAGTTCTTC,CATSRDWRDRFTNEQFF
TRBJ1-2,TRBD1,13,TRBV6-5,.,TGTGCCAGCACCACGACAGGGCCATATGGCTACACCTTC,CASTTTGPYGYTF
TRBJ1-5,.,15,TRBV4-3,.,TGCGCCAGCAGCCAAGATTGGCAGGGGTCTCAGCCCCAGCATTTT,CASSQDWQGSQPQHF
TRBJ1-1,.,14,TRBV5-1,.,TGCGCCAGCAGGGGGCAAGCCATGAACACTGAAGCTTTCTTT,CASRGQAMNTEAFF
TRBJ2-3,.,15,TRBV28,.,TGTGCCAGCAGGAAGTCGGGACAACGGATAGATACGCAGTATTTT,CASRKSGQRIDTQYF
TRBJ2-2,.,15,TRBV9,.,TGTGCCAGCAGCGCTCACGTTCGAGGGACCGGGGAGCTGTTTTTT,CASSAHVRGTGELFF
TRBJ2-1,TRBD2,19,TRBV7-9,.,TGTGCCAGCAGCTTAGCGCGAGCAGTCTCGGAGCGGGGGATCAATGAGCAGTTCTTC,CASSLARAVSERGINEQFF
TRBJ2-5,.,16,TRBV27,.,TGTGCCAGCAGTTTTAATTTTGCGGGGGCTCCGGAGACCCAGTACTTC,CASSFNFAGAPETQYF
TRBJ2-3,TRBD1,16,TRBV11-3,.,TGTGCCAGCAGCCCTACATCGGGACAGGGGTCAGATACGCAGTATTTT,CASSPTSGQGSDTQYF
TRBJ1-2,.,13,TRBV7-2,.,TGTGCCAGCAGCTTGGACAGTGTATATGGCTACACCTTC,CASSLDSVYGYTF
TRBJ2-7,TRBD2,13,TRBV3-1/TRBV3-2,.,TGTGCCAGCATGCGGGAGGGCTCCTACGAGCAGTACTTC,CASMREGSYEQYF
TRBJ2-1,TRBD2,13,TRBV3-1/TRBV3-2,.,TGTGCCAGCAGCCAGAGGACTAGCGGTGAGCAGTTCTTC,CASSQRTSGEQFF
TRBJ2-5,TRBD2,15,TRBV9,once,TGTGCCAGCAGCGTGGGGGGAGGGACCCAAGAGACCCAGTACTTC,CASSVGGGTQETQYF
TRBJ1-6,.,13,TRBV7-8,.,TGTGCCAGCACCTTCGGTGACAGTTCACCCCTCCACTTT,CASTFGDSSPLHF
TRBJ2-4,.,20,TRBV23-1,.,TGCGCCAGCAGTCACCTTTTAAGGGTACTCTTCCCCAGGGGCAAAAACATTCAGTACTTC,CASSHLLRVLFPRGKNIQYF
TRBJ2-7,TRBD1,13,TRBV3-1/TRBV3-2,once,TGTGCCAGCAGCGTAGGACAGGCCTACGAGCAGTACTTC,CASSVGQAYEQYF
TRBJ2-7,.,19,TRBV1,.,TGCACCAGCAGCCAAGATTGGGCTAGCGGGAGGGCCGGGGTCTACGAGCAGTACTTC,CTSSQDWASGRAGVYEQYF
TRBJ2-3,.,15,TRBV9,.,TGTGCCAGCAGCGCCACACCTGGTTCCTCAGATACGCAGTATTTT,CASSATPGSSDTQYF
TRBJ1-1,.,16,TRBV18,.,TGTGCCAGCTCACCGGCGCTGGGGGCGCGAAACACTGAAGCTTTCTTT,CASSPALGARNTEAFF
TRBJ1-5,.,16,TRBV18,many,TGTGCCAGCTCACAAAGCTCGGGACAAGTCAATCAGCCCCAGCATTTT,CASSQSSGQVNQPQHF
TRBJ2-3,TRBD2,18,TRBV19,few,TGTGCCAGTAGTAATCGGGGAATGGGACTAGATCTCCCAGATACGCAGTATTTT,CASSNRGMGLDLPDTQYF
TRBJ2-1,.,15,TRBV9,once,TGTGCCAGCAGCGTAGGGGGGCTGTCCTACAATGAGCAGTTCTTC,CASSVGGLSYNEQFF
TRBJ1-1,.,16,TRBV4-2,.,TGTGCCAGCAGCCAAGCGCCCGACGGGGTTGGCACTGAAGCTTTCTTT,CASSQAPDGVGTEAFF